The rows below give T cell receptor beta chains drawn from one sample of a study of T-cell memory formation after mild COVID-19. TCRdb redid the calling of the 5' RACE reads with MiXCR, one entry per CDR3 protein. Of 530,000 or so distinct CDR3 sequences listed, roughly 17% are singletons. The sample taken for sequencing was PBMCs or a T cell subset sorted from them (not recorded which). The receptor set was obtained from an adult woman who had mild COVID-19 (a few samples of this study predate the infection). Cell type and time point are not known. CDR3s include the opening cysteine and the closing phenylalanine or tryptophan. The order of the fields is D gene, J gene, clone size, V gene, CDR3 DNA, CDR3 protein. The D gene is left open where the match is weak. The size field is filled for only some rows; it gives once, few, many or a size class.

d_gene: -; j_gene: TRBJ1-1; abundance: few; v_gene: TRBV11-2; CDR3nt: TGTGCCAGCAGCTTAGATAGCCTTGGGGGGGAAACTGAAGCTTTCTTT; CDR3aa: CASSLDSLGGETEAFF
d_gene: TRBD2; j_gene: TRBJ2-4; abundance: -; v_gene: TRBV5-1; CDR3nt: TGCGCCAGCAGTTCAGCGGGAGCGGACATTCAGTACTTC; CDR3aa: CASSSAGADIQYF
d_gene: -; j_gene: TRBJ2-3; abundance: -; v_gene: TRBV24-1; CDR3nt: TGTGCCACCAGTGACCCTCGCCGGGGCCTCACAGATACGCAGTATTTT; CDR3aa: CATSDPRRGLTDTQYF
d_gene: TRBD1; j_gene: TRBJ2-1; abundance: -; v_gene: TRBV12-3/TRBV12-4; CDR3nt: TGTGCCAGCAGCAGAGATACAGGGGGCGGGGGCAATGAGCAGTTCTTC; CDR3aa: CASSRDTGGGGNEQFF
d_gene: -; j_gene: TRBJ2-4; abundance: -; v_gene: TRBV7-9; CDR3nt: TGTGCCAGTAGTCCAACAAGCCTTAGTGCCAAAAACATTCAGTACTTC; CDR3aa: CASSPTSLSAKNIQYF
d_gene: TRBD2; j_gene: TRBJ2-3; abundance: -; v_gene: TRBV5-1; CDR3nt: TGCGCCAGCACCCCCCGGGGGGGGGGGCCAGATACGCAGTATTTT; CDR3aa: CASTPRGGGPDTQYF
d_gene: -; j_gene: TRBJ2-1; abundance: many; v_gene: TRBV5-1; CDR3nt: TGCGCCAGCAGCTTGGGCTACCGGAGCTCCTACAATGAGCAGTTCTTC; CDR3aa: CASSLGYRSSYNEQFF
d_gene: -; j_gene: TRBJ2-2; abundance: -; v_gene: TRBV11-3; CDR3nt: TGTGCCAGCAGCTTAGCCCAGACCACCGGGGAGCTGTTTTTT; CDR3aa: CASSLAQTTGELFF
d_gene: TRBD1; j_gene: TRBJ1-4; abundance: -; v_gene: TRBV12-3/TRBV12-4; CDR3nt: TGTGCCAGCAGTGACGGACAGGGAGGGGAAAAACTGTTTTTT; CDR3aa: CASSDGQGGEKLFF
d_gene: -; j_gene: TRBJ1-3; abundance: few; v_gene: TRBV19; CDR3nt: TGTGCCAGTAGTATATCCGGGACTGGAAACACCATATATTTT; CDR3aa: CASSISGTGNTIYF
d_gene: -; j_gene: TRBJ2-7; abundance: few; v_gene: TRBV12-5; CDR3nt: TGTGCTAGTGGTTCGCTAAACGAGCAGTACTTC; CDR3aa: CASGSLNEQYF
d_gene: TRBD2; j_gene: TRBJ2-3; abundance: -; v_gene: TRBV5-1; CDR3nt: TGCGCCAGCAGCCGCGAAGGGACTAGCGGCACAGATACGCAGTATTTT; CDR3aa: CASSREGTSGTDTQYF
d_gene: TRBD1; j_gene: TRBJ1-6; abundance: -; v_gene: TRBV5-1; CDR3nt: TGCGCCAGCAGCTTGGGTCCGGGACAGAAGAATTCACCCCTCCACTTT; CDR3aa: CASSLGPGQKNSPLHF
d_gene: -; j_gene: TRBJ1-2; abundance: -; v_gene: TRBV20-1; CDR3nt: TGCAGTGCTGACCGGGGGGCTATGAGGGGCTACACCTTC; CDR3aa: CSADRGAMRGYTF
d_gene: -; j_gene: TRBJ1-5; abundance: few; v_gene: TRBV24-1; CDR3nt: TGTGCCACCAGTGATGCCCAGTATAGCAATCAGCCCCAGCATTTT; CDR3aa: CATSDAQYSNQPQHF
d_gene: TRBD1; j_gene: TRBJ2-7; abundance: -; v_gene: TRBV19; CDR3nt: TGTGCCAGTAGTATGGGGCTACAGGGGCCGCCCTACGAGCAGTACTTC; CDR3aa: CASSMGLQGPPYEQYF
d_gene: -; j_gene: TRBJ1-5; abundance: -; v_gene: TRBV7-2; CDR3nt: TGTGCCAGCAGCTTACAGGACGGGACCCAGCATTTT; CDR3aa: CASSLQDGTQHF
d_gene: -; j_gene: TRBJ1-5; abundance: few; v_gene: TRBV15; CDR3nt: TGTGCCACCAGCAGAGAACAGGGCTCGGGGCCCCAGCATTTT; CDR3aa: CATSREQGSGPQHF
d_gene: -; j_gene: TRBJ1-3; abundance: -; v_gene: TRBV10-3; CDR3nt: TGTGCCATCAGTGCCACCGAGGGTAGCGTATATTTT; CDR3aa: CAISATEGSVYF
d_gene: -; j_gene: TRBJ2-2; abundance: -; v_gene: TRBV7-2; CDR3nt: TGTGCCAGCAGCTCACGGGTCCTCACCGGGGAGCTGTTTTTT; CDR3aa: CASSSRVLTGELFF
d_gene: -; j_gene: TRBJ1-2; abundance: few; v_gene: TRBV7-9; CDR3nt: TGTGCCAGCAGCACTCAGGGGATACTAAACTATGGCTACACCTTC; CDR3aa: CASSTQGILNYGYTF
d_gene: TRBD1; j_gene: TRBJ2-2; abundance: -; v_gene: TRBV6-1; CDR3nt: TGTGCCAGCAGGGCCCCCTGGGACAGGGGGTACGAATACACCGGGGAGCTGTTTTTT; CDR3aa: CASRAPWDRGYEYTGELFF
d_gene: -; j_gene: TRBJ2-7; abundance: many; v_gene: TRBV12-3/TRBV12-4; CDR3nt: TGTGCCAGCAGTTTCGGGCAGATTTACGAGCAGTACTTC; CDR3aa: CASSFGQIYEQYF
d_gene: -; j_gene: TRBJ2-5; abundance: few; v_gene: TRBV12-3/TRBV12-4; CDR3nt: TGTGCCAGCAGTAATACGGGGTGGGAGACCCAGTACTTC; CDR3aa: CASSNTGWETQYF
d_gene: -; j_gene: TRBJ2-3; abundance: few; v_gene: TRBV6-5; CDR3nt: TGTGCCAGCAGTCGAACGGAGGGGGGGGAAAGGGTACCAGCCACAGATACGCAGTATTTT; CDR3aa: CASSRTEGGERVPATDTQYF
d_gene: TRBD2; j_gene: TRBJ2-5; abundance: -; v_gene: TRBV11-3; CDR3nt: TGTGCCAGCAGCTCCATAGCGGGAATGGAGACCCAGTACTTC; CDR3aa: CASSSIAGMETQYF
d_gene: -; j_gene: TRBJ2-3; abundance: once; v_gene: TRBV7-9; CDR3nt: TGTGCCAGCAGCTTAGAGGCCAGAAGGGCAGATACGCAGTATTTT; CDR3aa: CASSLEARRADTQYF
d_gene: -; j_gene: TRBJ2-5; abundance: few; v_gene: TRBV18; CDR3nt: TGTGCCAGCTCTCTCAAATCCGGATCGGGGTACCAAGAGACCCAGTACTTC; CDR3aa: CASSLKSGSGYQETQYF
d_gene: TRBD1; j_gene: TRBJ1-6; abundance: -; v_gene: TRBV12-3/TRBV12-4; CDR3nt: TGTGCCAGCAGTTCGGACAGGGGGCTATCACCCCTCCACTTT; CDR3aa: CASSSDRGLSPLHF
d_gene: -; j_gene: TRBJ1-1; abundance: few; v_gene: TRBV29-1; CDR3nt: TGCAGCGTTGAGCGGGTGTTGAACACTGAAGCTTTCTTT; CDR3aa: CSVERVLNTEAFF
d_gene: -; j_gene: TRBJ2-5; abundance: once; v_gene: TRBV2; CDR3nt: TGTGCCACCCAGTGTTCGATTTTGGACATGAGGTTTCGAGAGACCCAGTACTTC; CDR3aa: CATQCSILDMRFRETQYF
d_gene: -; j_gene: TRBJ1-2; abundance: -; v_gene: TRBV6-1; CDR3nt: TGTGCCAGCAGTGAAGTCCCTCCGACGCGTACCTATGGCTACACCTTC; CDR3aa: CASSEVPPTRTYGYTF
d_gene: -; j_gene: TRBJ2-7; abundance: few; v_gene: TRBV14; CDR3nt: TGTGCCAGCAGTCACAGTAGGTACGAGCAGTACTTC; CDR3aa: CASSHSRYEQYF
d_gene: TRBD2; j_gene: TRBJ2-2; abundance: -; v_gene: TRBV6-5; CDR3nt: TGTGCCAGCAGTTCCCTAGCGGGGCGGGCCGGGGAGCTGTTTTTT; CDR3aa: CASSSLAGRAGELFF
d_gene: -; j_gene: TRBJ2-7; abundance: many; v_gene: TRBV6-6; CDR3nt: TGTGCCAGCAGTTACGGGGGGACAAGCTCCTACGAGCAGTACTTC; CDR3aa: CASSYGGTSSYEQYF
d_gene: -; j_gene: TRBJ2-3; abundance: -; v_gene: TRBV24-1; CDR3nt: TGTGCCACCAGTGATTTGGCGACGCCATTCGTCAAGGATACGCAGTATTTT; CDR3aa: CATSDLATPFVKDTQYF
d_gene: -; j_gene: TRBJ2-5; abundance: many; v_gene: TRBV5-1; CDR3nt: TGCGCCAGCAGCTGGACAAGTCAAGAGACCCAGTACTTC; CDR3aa: CASSWTSQETQYF
d_gene: TRBD1; j_gene: TRBJ2-7; abundance: -; v_gene: TRBV24-1; CDR3nt: TGTGCCACCAGCGGGACAGCGCCCTACGAGCATTACTTC; CDR3aa: CATSGTAPYEHYF
d_gene: -; j_gene: TRBJ2-4; abundance: once; v_gene: TRBV15; CDR3nt: TGTGCCACCAGCAGTTTACAGGGCGCTGAAGCAAAGGAAAACATTCAGTACTTC; CDR3aa: CATSSLQGAEAKENIQYF
d_gene: TRBD2; j_gene: TRBJ2-1; abundance: -; v_gene: TRBV7-3; CDR3nt: TGTGCCAGCAGCTTATGGGGGGGGACTAATGAGCAGTTCTTC; CDR3aa: CASSLWGGTNEQFF
d_gene: TRBD1; j_gene: TRBJ1-2; abundance: -; v_gene: TRBV7-3; CDR3nt: TGTGCCAGCAGCGACGGGACAGGGGGAGACTATGGCTACACCTTC; CDR3aa: CASSDGTGGDYGYTF
d_gene: -; j_gene: TRBJ1-4; abundance: -; v_gene: TRBV5-1; CDR3nt: TGCGCCAGCAGCGTAGCCGCGACTCTGAATGAAAAACTGTTTTTT; CDR3aa: CASSVAATLNEKLFF
d_gene: -; j_gene: TRBJ2-7; abundance: -; v_gene: TRBV28; CDR3nt: TGTGCCAGCAGTTTATCCTTGGACCAAGCCTACGAGCAGTACTTC; CDR3aa: CASSLSLDQAYEQYF
d_gene: TRBD1; j_gene: TRBJ2-5; abundance: many; v_gene: TRBV24-1; CDR3nt: TGTGCCACCAGTGATTTGGGGACAGGCGGGGAGACCCAGTACTTC; CDR3aa: CATSDLGTGGETQYF
d_gene: -; j_gene: TRBJ2-3; abundance: few; v_gene: TRBV4-2; CDR3nt: TGTGCCAGCAGCCAAGATCGGCTGGAGGCAGATACGCAGTATTTT; CDR3aa: CASSQDRLEADTQYF